These 26 T cell receptor beta chains originate from one sample sequenced in a study of blood T cell repertoires in COVID-19. Some clones are missing from TCRdb's copy, which holds only in-frame ones; the method was immunoSEQ multiplex PCR. Among about 24,000 clones listed, about 89% were seen once. Sequencing was carried out using peripheral blood. The receptor set was obtained from a woman aged 70-85 years with active COVID-19.

The genes are TRBV4-2 and TRBJ2-1, with 7 bases fitting TRBD2. Trimming at V came to 0 bases and at J to 4 bases, leaving 3 bases not matched to a gene. There are 15 residues in the CDR3. CDR1 and CDR2 (germline): LGHNA, YNFKEQ. CDR3 sequence: CASSQDTGRYNEQFF. The CDR3 DNA sequence: TGTGCCAGCAGCCAAGATACCGGGAGGTACAATGAGCAGTTCTTC.

The chain combines TRBV11-2 with TRBJ2-3; D gene ambiguous. The CDR3 totals 12 residues. Between the trimmed V and J ends, which lost 5 bases and 0 bases, there was a span of 3 bases. In germline, CDR1 is SGHAT, CDR2 FQNNGV. CDR3 nucleotide sequence: TGTGCCAGCAGCACTAGCACAGATACGCAGTATTTT. Encoded protein: CASSTSTDTQYF.

The genes are TRBV28 and TRBJ2-5; D may be TRBD1 (5 bases). The germline gives CDR1 MDHEN, CDR2 SYDVKM. V lost 7 bases and J lost 0, with 12 bases in between. This CDR3 has 14 residues. CDR3 region: CASKRQLYQETQYF. CDR3 bases: TGTGCCAGCAAAAGACAGCTGTACCAAGAGACCCAGTACTTC.

The rearrangement uses TRBV10-3 and TRBJ1-2; D is unclear. Germline assignment: CDR1 ENHRY and CDR2 SYGVKD. The CDR3 runs to 11 residues. The V end lost 3 bases, the J end lost 6 bases, and 5 bases lay between the germline ends. Here the CDR3 DNA reads TGTGCCATCAGTGACCGAGATGGCTACACCTTC. It encodes CAISDRDGYTF.

V and J are TRBV9 and TRBJ2-1; D is possibly TRBD2 (6 bases). Looked up from germline, CDR1 is SGDLS and CDR2 is YYNGEE. The CDR3 extends over 16 amino acids. V gave up 3 bases and J gave up 4 bases, with 17 bases separating them. The CDR3 DNA reads as TGTGCCAGCAGCGCGACCGGGACTTCATTGTACAATGAGCAGTTCTTC. The encoded protein is CASSATGTSLYNEQFF.

The chain uses TRBV2 and TRBJ1-2, with D uncertain. CDR3 length: 16 residues. The V gene lost 7 bases and the J gene lost 6 bases, with 24 bases spanning the gap. Germline V gene data show CDR1 as SNHLY and CDR2 as FYNNEI. Here the CDR3 DNA reads TGTGCCAGCATAGGGAACCGCGCAGGCGGGATTGATGGCTACACCTTC. Translating gives CASIGNRAGGIDGYTF.

V is TRBV28 and J is TRBJ1-4, with D possibly TRBD1 on 5 matching bases. Deletions cut 5 bases from V and 2 bases from J, with 12 bases between. The CDR3 length is 15 residues. Germline lookup yields CDR1 MDHEN and CDR2 SYDVKM. CDR3 coding DNA: TGTGCCAGCAGTCCTAGGGGTTATACTAATGAAAAACTGTTTTTT. Residues: CASSPRGYTNEKLFF.

This chain joins TRBV4-2 and TRBJ1-3, with D tentatively TRBD1 (6 bases). Germline CDR1 and CDR2: LGHNA and YNFKEQ. V was clipped by 0 bases and J by 0 bases, with 9 bases between them. The CDR3 runs to 16 residues. CDR3 residues: CASSQEGTSSGNTIYF. The CDR3 bases are TGTGCCAGCAGCCAAGAGGGGACAAGCTCTGGAAACACCATATATTTT.

This sequence joins TRBV6-5 and TRBJ2-7; 9 nucleotides match TRBD1. This CDR3 contains 14 residues. J was trimmed by 2 bases and V by 7 bases; bases with no gene match: 6. CDR1 is MNHEY, CDR2 SVGAGI, per germline. CDR3 residues: CASKGTGKTYEQYF. DNA for the CDR3: TGTGCCAGCAAGGGGACAGGGAAGACCTACGAGCAGTACTTC.

This sequence joins TRBV6-5 and TRBJ2-1; 10 bases align to TRBD2. This CDR3 spans 14 amino acids. Trimming at V came to 6 bases and at J to 10 bases, leaving 9 bases not matched to a gene. The germline V gene has CDR1 MNHEY and CDR2 SVGAGI. CDR3 amino acids: CASSKRGGRHEQFF. As DNA, the CDR3 is TGTGCCAGCAGCAAGCGGGGGGGTCGCCACGAGCAGTTCTTC.

The gene calls are TRBV5-1 and TRBJ2-3; D remains unclear. V lost 0 bases and J lost 0, with 11 bases in between. The CDR3 is made up of 16 amino acids. The germline gives CDR1 SGHRS, CDR2 YFSETQ. For the CDR3, the DNA is TGCGCCAGCAGCTTGGAACCAGATTCTAGCACAGATACGCAGTATTTT. This encodes CASSLEPDSSTDTQYF.

The rearrangement links TRBV19 to TRBJ2-6; 7 bases agree with TRBD1. The CDR3 is 15 residues long. After removal of 5 bases from V and 1 base from J, the junction contained 2 bases not matched to a gene. Germline assignment: CDR1 LNHDA and CDR2 SQIVND (reference sequence). CDR3 protein: CASSYRGSGANVLTF. The CDR3 region has the DNA TGTGCCAGTAGTTACAGGGGATCTGGGGCCAACGTCCTGACTTTC.

The J gene is TRBJ1-2, the V gene TRBV19; D is perhaps TRBD1 (5 bases). V gave up 5 bases and J gave up 4 bases, with 11 bases separating them. Germline-derived CDR1 and CDR2 are LNHDA and SQIVND (reference sequence). CDR3 length equals 13 residues. This CDR3 reads CASSEGVSYGYTF. DNA of the CDR3: TGTGCCAGTAGTGAAGGGGTATCCTATGGCTACACCTTC.

The genes are TRBV2 and TRBJ1-1, with 9 bases that match TRBD1. CDR3 size: 17 residues. The V gene's germline CDR1 is SNHLY and CDR2 FYNNEI. J gave up 4 bases and V 3 bases, and 12 bases lay outside the gene matches. The CDR3 DNA reads TGTGCCAGCAGTGACCGTCCCGGGACAGGGTTTGGCACTGAAGCTTTCTTT. Translating it yields CASSDRPGTGFGTEAFF.

The V gene is TRBV5-4, the J gene TRBJ2-5, with 9 bases matching TRBD1. V dropped 4 bases and J dropped 4; count of bases not matched to a gene: 5. CDR1 and CDR2 (germline): SGHNT, YYREEE (reference sequence). The CDR3 spans 14 residues. The CDR3 DNA reads as TGTGCCAGCAGCATCGACAGGGGGGGAGAGACCCAGTACTTC. Translating gives CASSIDRGGETQYF.

The CDR3 coding sequence is TGTGCCAGCAGTGTTCTCCAGGGGCAGCCCCAGCATTTT. It translates to CASSVLQGQPQHF. This rearrangement joins TRBV2 to TRBJ1-5; possible D gene TRBD1, 6 bases. V gave up 4 bases and J gave up 7 bases, with 11 bases separating them. The CDR3 consists of 13 residues. Germline V gene data show CDR1 as SNHLY and CDR2 as FYNNEI.

This chain connects TRBV12-3 or TRBV12-4 to TRBJ2-1, with D uncertain. With 5 bases removed from V and 10 bases from J, the gap between germline ends came to 15 bases. The CDR3 contains 13 residues. CDR3 protein: CASSTLTPREQFF. CDR3 DNA sequence: TGTGCCAGCAGTACTTTGACGCCGAGGGAGCAGTTCTTC.

The chain carries TRBV7-2 and TRBJ2-1; the D gene is possibly TRBD2 (5 bases). CDR1 and CDR2 (germline): SGHTA, FQGNSA. Trimming removed 3 bases at V and 3 bases at J, with 12 bases between. The CDR3 consists of 15 residues. The CDR3 DNA is TGTGCCAGCAGCTTGGCGGGCGCCCTCTACAATGAGCAGTTCTTC. Translating it yields CASSLAGALYNEQFF.

The chain links TRBV5-5 to TRBJ1-3; the D is unclear. The CDR3 runs 17 residues. Germline V CDR1 and CDR2: SGHKS, YYEKEE (reference sequence). Trimming removed 0 bases from V and 0 bases from J, with 13 bases in between. The chain's CDR3 is CASSLEELRASGNTIYF. DNA of the CDR3: TGTGCCAGCAGCTTGGAGGAGCTTCGAGCCTCTGGAAACACCATATATTTT.

This rearrangement joins TRBV18 to TRBJ2-1; TRBD1 is a possible D gene (6 bases). Trimming took 4 bases from V and 8 from J, leaving 18 bases between them. This CDR3 is built from 15 residues. CDR1 and CDR2 (germline): KGHSH, LQKENI. CDR3 region: CASSLGTRGFYEQFF. The CDR3 bases are TGTGCCAGCTCACTGGGGACAAGGGGGTTTTATGAGCAGTTCTTC. Complete variable domain (other parts from reference TRBV18 and TRBJ2-1): NAGVMQNPRHLVRRRGQEARLRCSPMKGHSHVYWYRQLPEEGLKFMVYLQKENIIDESGMPKERFSAEFPKEGPSILRIQQVVRGDSAAYFCASSLGTRGFYEQFFGPGTRLTVL.

The V gene is TRBV5-1, the J gene TRBJ1-6; D ambiguous. The CDR3 runs to 14 residues. With 2 bases removed from V and 5 bases from J, the gap between germline ends came to 8 bases. The germline V gene encodes CDR1 SGHRS and CDR2 YFSETQ. The CDR3 sequence is CASSLLGDNSPLHF. The DNA for the CDR3 is TGCGCCAGCAGCTTATTGGGAGATAATTCACCCCTCCACTTT. Complete variable domain (other parts from reference TRBV5-1 and TRBJ1-6): KAGVTQTPRYLIKTRGQQVTLSCSPISGHRSVSWYQQTPGQGLQFLFEYFSETQRNKGNFPGRFSGRQFSNSRSEMNVSTLELGDSALYLCASSLLGDNSPLHFGNGTRLTVT.

CDR3 protein: CASSLTGGGGSPLHF. As DNA, the CDR3 is TGTGCCAGCAGCTTAACGGGGGGAGGAGGTTCACCCCTCCACTTT. The chain links TRBV7-3 to TRBJ1-6, with TRBD1 as a possible D gene (5 bases). Germline V gene data show CDR1 as SGHTA and CDR2 as FQGTGA. This CDR3 comprises 15 residues. The V and J ends lost 0 bases and 9 bases respectively, with 12 bases between them. Filled out from reference TRBV7-3 and TRBJ1-6, the complete variable domain reads GAGVSQTPSNKVTEKGKYVELRCDPISGHTALYWYRQSLGQGPEFLIYFQGTGAADDSGLPNDRFFAVRPEGSVSTLKIQRTERGDSAVYLCASSLTGGGGSPLHFGNGTRLTVT.

This clone has just one count. This chain connects TRBV5-1 to TRBJ1-4, with 9 bases that match TRBD1. Trimming took 4 bases from V and 7 from J; bases not matched to a gene: 8. The CDR3 runs to 15 residues. Per the germline V gene, CDR1 is SGHRS and CDR2 is YFSETQ. The chain's CDR3 is CASSVQTGGSEKLFF. CDR3 sequence (DNA): TGCGCCAGCAGCGTACAGACAGGGGGAAGTGAAAAACTGTTTTTT.

The chain is built from TRBV4-1 and TRBJ1-5; perhaps TRBD1 as D (5 bases). From germline, CDR1 is MGHRA and CDR2 YSYEKL. CDR3 length: 15 amino acids. V lost 3 bases and J 4 bases, leaving 13 bases between the germline ends. The DNA of the CDR3 is TGCGCCAGCAGCCACGGCAGGGTGGGGAATCAGCCCCAGCATTTT. Translating gives CASSHGRVGNQPQHF.

The rearrangement joins TRBV3-1 (or the pseudogene TRBV3-2) to TRBJ1-5; D may be TRBD1 (5 bases). CDR3 size: 15 residues. The V end lost 0 bases, the J end lost 6 bases, and 12 bases lay between the germline ends. From germline, CDR1 is LGHDT and CDR2 YNNKEL (reference sequence). CDR3 DNA: TGTGCCAGCAGCCAAGATGTTAGCGGGGCTCAGCCCCAGCATTTT. Encoded protein: CASSQDVSGAQPQHF.

The chain has TRBV6-1 and TRBJ1-5, with 7 bases matching TRBD1. CDR3 length equals 17 residues. V was clipped by 0 bases and J by 1 base; unmatched bases: 6. Germline-derived CDR1 and CDR2 are MNHNS and SASEGT. CDR3 sequence: CASSEALSRGSNQPQHF. The CDR3 coding sequence is TGTGCCAGCAGTGAAGCGTTGAGCAGGGGGAGCAATCAGCCCCAGCATTTT.